The source of this TCR beta chain is a study of blood T cell repertoires in COVID-19. Study in general: There were acute and convalescent COVID-19 samples, and they came from the United States, Italy and Spain. Nucleic acid was either cDNA or gDNA, and it came from T cells, B-cell-depleted T cells, or PBMCs.

Deletions cut 2 bases from V and 14 bases from J, with 13 bases between. This CDR3 spans 12 amino acids. Germline CDR1 reads GTSNPN; CDR2 reads SVGIG (reference sequence). Original data processing: Amplifying reference gene primers gave estimates of nucleated cell counts. Using immunoSEQ multiplex PCR, the repertoire was profiled, and TCRdb retains in-frame clones only, with some absent. V and J calls and clone size are copied from that table; D and trimming were computed from the DNA. The table records approximately 230,000 clones, roughly 80% of them present only once. This rearrangement joins TRBV30 to TRBJ1-6, with no clear D. This clonotype was obtained from a man at least 80 years old with acute or convalescent COVID-19. Sequencing input: peripheral blood. CDR3 DNA sequence: TGTGCCTGGAGTTCGGCGGCAGCCACCCTCCACTTT. It codes for CAWSSAAATLHF.